This record covers a single T cell receptor (beta chain). Its antigen is as yet unknown. These data are taken from a study of PD-L1 blockade in urothelial cancer. In the study overall: At 3 weeks (second dose) and 6 weeks after starting treatment, blood was analyzed. Broader study findings: A below-median TCR clonality in blood before treatment predicted better survival.

The V and J ends lost 2 bases and 6 bases respectively, with 10 bases between them. This CDR3 contains 14 residues. From germline, CDR1 is MNHEY and CDR2 SVGAGI. Time point described: peripheral blood 6 weeks after treatment start. Generated by immunoSEQ multiplex PCR, the TCRdb table keeps only in-frame clones and is missing some. The sample has fewer than 30,000 clones; 80% to 90% are singletons. The chain uses TRBV6-5 and TRBJ2-2; possible D gene TRBD2, 5 bases. Sequenced here: PBMCs, sampled around atezolizumab (anti-PD-L1) treatment. This clonotype originated in a man between 65 and 80 years old with urothelial cancer. DNA of the CDR3: TGTGCCAGCAGTTACGCGGGTGGGTCCGGGGAGCTGTTTTTT. Translating it yields CASSYAGGSGELFF.